This T cell receptor beta chain was sequenced in a study of blood T cell repertoires in COVID-19. Study-wide context: Spain, Italy and the United States supplied samples that represented acute and convalescent COVID-19. Sample material is recorded as cDNA or gDNA derived from T cells, B-cell-depleted T cells, or PBMCs.

Germline loops: CDR1 SGHAT, CDR2 FQNNGV. V lost 5 bases and J lost 5, with 16 bases in between. The CDR3 length is 14 residues. Per the original data handling: Reference gene primers were amplified, and this amplification served to estimate nucleated cell counts. Generated by immunoSEQ multiplex PCR, the TCRdb table keeps only in-frame clones and is missing some. Clonal size and the V and J genes are those of that table, whereas D and trimming came from the DNA. The table lists 140,000 to 150,000 clones, under 90% of them singletons, with approximately 3.6% in the top ten. The clonotype comes from a man in his 70s who had recovered from COVID-19. The chain couples TRBV11-2 to TRBJ2-7; weak D call: TRBD1 (6 bases). What was sequenced was peripheral blood. CDR3 in amino acids: CASSLSGTSNEQYF. The DNA of the CDR3 is TGTGCCAGCAGCCTATCCGGGACAAGCAACGAGCAGTACTTC.